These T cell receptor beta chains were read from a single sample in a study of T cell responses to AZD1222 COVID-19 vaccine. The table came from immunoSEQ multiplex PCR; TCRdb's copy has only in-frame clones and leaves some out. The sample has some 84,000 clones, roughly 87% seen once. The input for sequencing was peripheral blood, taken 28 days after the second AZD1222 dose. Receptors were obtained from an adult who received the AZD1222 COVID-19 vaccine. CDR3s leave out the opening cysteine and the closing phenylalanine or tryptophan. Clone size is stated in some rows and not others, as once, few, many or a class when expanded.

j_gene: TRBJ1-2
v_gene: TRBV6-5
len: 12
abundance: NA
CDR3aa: ASSSTEQLYGYT

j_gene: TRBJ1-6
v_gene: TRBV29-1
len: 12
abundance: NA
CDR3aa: SVKTGASNSPLH

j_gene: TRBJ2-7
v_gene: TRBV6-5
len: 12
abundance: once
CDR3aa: ASSTGTSGAEQY

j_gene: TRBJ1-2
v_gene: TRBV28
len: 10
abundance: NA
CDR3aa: ASLQNNYGYT

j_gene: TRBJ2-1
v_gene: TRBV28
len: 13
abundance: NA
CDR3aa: ATKRTALLYNEQF

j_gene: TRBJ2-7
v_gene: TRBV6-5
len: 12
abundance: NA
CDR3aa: ASSYPGTNYEQY

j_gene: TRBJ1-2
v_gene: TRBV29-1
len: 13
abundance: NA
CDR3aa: SVEDLGTDNYGYT

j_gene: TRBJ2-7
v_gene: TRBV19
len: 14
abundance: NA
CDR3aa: ASSIGGGPRSYEQY

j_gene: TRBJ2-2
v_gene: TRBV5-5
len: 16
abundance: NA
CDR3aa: ASSFDRGGAPRAGELF

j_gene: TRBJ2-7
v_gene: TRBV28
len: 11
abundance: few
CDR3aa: ASSLRQIYEQY

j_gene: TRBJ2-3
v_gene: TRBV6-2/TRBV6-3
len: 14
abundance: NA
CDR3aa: ASSYLAGDYTDTQY

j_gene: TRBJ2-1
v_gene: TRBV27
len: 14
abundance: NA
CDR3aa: ASSSLGTGNNNEQF

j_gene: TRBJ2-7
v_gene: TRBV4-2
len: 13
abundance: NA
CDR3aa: ASSQARDLGYEQY

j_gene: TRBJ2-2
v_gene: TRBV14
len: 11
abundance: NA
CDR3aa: ASSQDHTGELF

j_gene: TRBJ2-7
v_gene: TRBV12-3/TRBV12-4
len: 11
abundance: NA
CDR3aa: ASRVTGHYEQY

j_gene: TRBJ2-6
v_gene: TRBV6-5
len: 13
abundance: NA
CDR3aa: ASSYREVGANVLT

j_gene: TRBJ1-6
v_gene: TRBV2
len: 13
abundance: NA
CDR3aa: ASSYLSGLNSPLH

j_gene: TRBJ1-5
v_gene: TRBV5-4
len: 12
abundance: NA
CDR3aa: ASSLFGSNQPQH

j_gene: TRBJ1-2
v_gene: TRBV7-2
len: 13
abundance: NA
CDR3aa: ASSLVKGSSYGYT

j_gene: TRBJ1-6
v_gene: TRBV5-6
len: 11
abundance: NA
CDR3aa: ASSLGYNSPLH

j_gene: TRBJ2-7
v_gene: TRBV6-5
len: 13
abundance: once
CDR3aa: ASSYSAGWGYEQY

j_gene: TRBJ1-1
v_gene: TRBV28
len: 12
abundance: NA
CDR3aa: ASTNYGGESEAF

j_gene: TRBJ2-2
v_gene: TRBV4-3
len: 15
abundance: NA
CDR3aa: ASSQDVGRPGTGELF

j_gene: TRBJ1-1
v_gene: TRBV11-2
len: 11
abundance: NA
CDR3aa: ASSFAENTEAF

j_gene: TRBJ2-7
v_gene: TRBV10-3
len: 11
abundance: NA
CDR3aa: AANPRDGDEQY

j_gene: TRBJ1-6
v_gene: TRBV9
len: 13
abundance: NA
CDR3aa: ASSVDPGMNSPLH

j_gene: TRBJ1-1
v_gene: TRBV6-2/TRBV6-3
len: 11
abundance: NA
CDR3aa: ASSHPGDTEAF

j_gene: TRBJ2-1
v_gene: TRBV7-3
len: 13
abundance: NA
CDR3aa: ASSLIGSEGGEQF

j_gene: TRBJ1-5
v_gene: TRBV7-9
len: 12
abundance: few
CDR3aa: ASSTKWDLKPQH

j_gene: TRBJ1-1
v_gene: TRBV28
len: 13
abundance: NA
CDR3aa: ASRAVRDRANEAF

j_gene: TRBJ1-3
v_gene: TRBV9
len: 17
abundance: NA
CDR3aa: ASSERVGYPTTSGNTIY

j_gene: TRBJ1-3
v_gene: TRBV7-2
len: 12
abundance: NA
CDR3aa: ASSLTGVGNTIY

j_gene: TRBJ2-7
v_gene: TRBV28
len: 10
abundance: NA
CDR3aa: ASSLASYEQY

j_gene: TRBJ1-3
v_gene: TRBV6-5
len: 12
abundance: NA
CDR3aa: ATASGRSGNTIY

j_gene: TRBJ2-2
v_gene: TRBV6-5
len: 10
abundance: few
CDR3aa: ASSYWGGELF

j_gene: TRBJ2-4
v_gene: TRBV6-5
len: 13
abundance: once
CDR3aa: ASSYSRGNKNIQY

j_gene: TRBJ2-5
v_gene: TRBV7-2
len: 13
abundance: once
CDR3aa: ASSLVADPQETQY

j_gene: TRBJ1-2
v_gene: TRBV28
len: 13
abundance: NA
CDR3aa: ASSTVSRTDYGYT

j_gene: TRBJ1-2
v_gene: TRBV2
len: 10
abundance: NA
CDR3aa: ASSGREEGYT

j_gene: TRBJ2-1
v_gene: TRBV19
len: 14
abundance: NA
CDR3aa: ASSKGLAGGYNEQF

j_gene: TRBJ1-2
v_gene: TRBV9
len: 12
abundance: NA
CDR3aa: ASSVESSSYGYT

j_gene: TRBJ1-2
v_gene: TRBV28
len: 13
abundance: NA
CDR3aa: ASSSPGTGDSGYT